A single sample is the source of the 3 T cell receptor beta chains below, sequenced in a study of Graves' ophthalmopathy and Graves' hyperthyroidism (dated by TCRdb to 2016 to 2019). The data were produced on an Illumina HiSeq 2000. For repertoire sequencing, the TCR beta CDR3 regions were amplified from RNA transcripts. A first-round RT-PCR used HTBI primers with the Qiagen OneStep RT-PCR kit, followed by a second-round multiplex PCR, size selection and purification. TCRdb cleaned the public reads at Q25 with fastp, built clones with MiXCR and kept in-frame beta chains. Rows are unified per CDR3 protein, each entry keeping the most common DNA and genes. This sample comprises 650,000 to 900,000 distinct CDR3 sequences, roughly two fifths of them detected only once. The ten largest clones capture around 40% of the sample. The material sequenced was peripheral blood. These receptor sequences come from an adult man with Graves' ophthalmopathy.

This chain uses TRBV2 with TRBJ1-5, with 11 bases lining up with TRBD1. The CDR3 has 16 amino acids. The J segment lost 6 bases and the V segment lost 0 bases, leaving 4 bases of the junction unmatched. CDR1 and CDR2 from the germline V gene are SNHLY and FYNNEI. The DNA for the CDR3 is TGTGCCAGCAGTGAAGCGGGACAGGGGGTATTTCAGCCCCAGCATTTT. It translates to CASSEAGQGVFQPQHF.

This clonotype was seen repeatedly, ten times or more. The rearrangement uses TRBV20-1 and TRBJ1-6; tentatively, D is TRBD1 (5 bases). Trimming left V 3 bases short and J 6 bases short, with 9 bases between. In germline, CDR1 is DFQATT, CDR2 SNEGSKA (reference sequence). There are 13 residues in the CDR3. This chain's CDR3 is CSARPGTNSPLHF. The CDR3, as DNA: TGCAGTGCTAGGCCAGGGACTAATTCACCCCTCCACTTT.

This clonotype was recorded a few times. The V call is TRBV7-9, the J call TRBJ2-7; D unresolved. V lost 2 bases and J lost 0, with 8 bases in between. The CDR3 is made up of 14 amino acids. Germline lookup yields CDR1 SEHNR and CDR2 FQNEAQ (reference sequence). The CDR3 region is CASSLSANSYEQYF. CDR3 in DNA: TGTGCCAGCAGCTTATCAGCCAACTCCTACGAGCAGTACTTC. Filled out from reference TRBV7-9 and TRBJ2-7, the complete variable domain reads DTGVSQNPRHKITKRGQNVTFRCDPISEHNRLYWYRQTLGQGPEFLTYFQNEAQLEKSRLLSDRFSAERPKGSFSTLEIQRTEQGDSAMYLCASSLSANSYEQYFGPGTRLTVT.